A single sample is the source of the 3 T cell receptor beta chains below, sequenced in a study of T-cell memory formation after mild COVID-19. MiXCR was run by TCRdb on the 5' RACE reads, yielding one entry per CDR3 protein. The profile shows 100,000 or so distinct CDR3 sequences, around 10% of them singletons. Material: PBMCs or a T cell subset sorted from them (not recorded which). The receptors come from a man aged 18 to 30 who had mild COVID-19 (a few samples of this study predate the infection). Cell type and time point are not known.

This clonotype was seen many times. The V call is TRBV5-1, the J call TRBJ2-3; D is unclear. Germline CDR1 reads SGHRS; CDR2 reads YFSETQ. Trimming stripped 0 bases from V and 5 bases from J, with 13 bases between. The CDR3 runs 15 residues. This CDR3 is CASSLAEYSEDTQYF. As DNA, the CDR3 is TGCGCCAGCAGCTTGGCAGAGTACTCGGAAGATACGCAGTATTTT.

The CDR3 region is CASTPGGSGNTIYF. DNA for the CDR3: TGTGCCAGCACCCCTGGGGGGTCTGGAAACACCATATATTTT. The V gene is TRBV7-2, the J gene TRBJ1-3; TRBD1 is a possible D gene (5 bases). Between the trimmed V and J ends, which lost 7 bases and 1 base, there was a span of 11 bases. Germline CDR1 and CDR2: SGHTA and FQGNSA. The CDR3 is 14 residues long.

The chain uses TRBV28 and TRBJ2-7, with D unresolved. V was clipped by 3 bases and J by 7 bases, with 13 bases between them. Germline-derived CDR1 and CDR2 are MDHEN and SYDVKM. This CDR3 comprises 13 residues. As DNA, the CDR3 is TGTGCCAGCAGTTTTGGTGTGGGGTGGGAGCAGTACGTC. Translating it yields CASSFGVGWEQYV.